Following are 5 T cell receptor beta chains from one sample sequenced in a study of shared clonotypes between healthy human individuals. Sequenced by immunoSEQ multiplex PCR; TCRdb stores in-frame clones only, minus some. The repertoire holds some 1,100,000 clones, with about four fifths as singletons. The sequenced sample consisted of memory CD4+ T cells from PBMCs. Subset reported: CD45RA-negative fraction. These receptors originate from a young man in good health. Some clones in this sample may be carry-over from other donors' samples.

Remarks on this clone: Other DNA sequences in this sample translate to the same CDR3. This chain joins TRBV7-2 and TRBJ2-1, with 7 bases identical to TRBD2. This CDR3 comprises 15 residues. Germline CDR1 SGHTA, CDR2 FQGNSA. The V segment lost 1 base and the J segment 2 bases; nucleotides outside the gene matches: 2. In DNA form, the CDR3 reads TGTGCCAGCAGCTTAGGCGGGAGCGCCTACAATGAGCAGTTCTTC. It specifies CASSLGGSAYNEQFF.

This clone appeared once. This chain connects TRBV5-1 to TRBJ2-7; no definite D call. V lost 0 bases to trimming and J lost 6 bases, with 13 bases between them. The germline CDR1 and CDR2 sequences are SGHRS and YFSETQ. There are 14 residues in the CDR3. The CDR3 sequence: CASSLVTKGLEQYF. The CDR3 nucleotides read TGCGCCAGCAGCTTGGTAACCAAAGGGCTCGAGCAGTACTTC.

The J gene is TRBJ1-3, the V gene TRBV9; tentative D call: TRBD1 (6 bases). Germline CDR1 is SGDLS and CDR2 is YYNGEE. Trimming removed 0 bases at V and 2 bases at J, with 15 bases between. The CDR3 consists of 17 residues. CDR3 sequence reads: CASSVASTGATGNTIYF. The CDR3 DNA sequence: TGTGCCAGCAGCGTAGCTTCGACAGGTGCGACTGGAAACACCATATATTTT.

The chain recombines TRBV11-3 with TRBJ2-2, with D perhaps matching TRBD2 (5 bases). The CDR3 is 16 residues long. Germline loops: CDR1 SGHNT, CDR2 YENEEA. V lost 5 bases to trimming and J lost 2 bases, with 15 bases between them. CDR3 sequence (DNA): TGTGCCAGCAGCCAATTAGCTAGCAGAAACACCGGGGAGCTGTTTTTT. Amino acid sequence: CASSQLASRNTGELFF. The whole variable domain, remainder taken from reference TRBV11-3 and TRBJ2-2, is EAGVVQSPRYKIIEKKQPVAFWCNPISGHNTLYWYLQNLGQGPELLIRYENEEAVDDSQLPKDRFSAERLKGVDSTLKIQPAELGDSAVYLCASSQLASRNTGELFFGEGSRLTVL.

The chain is built from TRBV28 and TRBJ2-7; perhaps D is TRBD1 or TRBD2 (5 bases each). This CDR3 is built from 15 residues. From germline, CDR1 is MDHEN and CDR2 SYDVKM. V lost 6 bases and J 0 bases, leaving 15 bases between the germline ends. The CDR3 protein is CASRKDWDASYEQYF. CDR3 in DNA: TGTGCCAGCAGAAAAGACTGGGACGCCTCCTACGAGCAGTACTTC. The variable domain in full, completed from reference TRBV28 and TRBJ2-7, reads DVKVTQSSRYLVKRTGEKVFLECVQDMDHENMFWYRQDPGLGLRLIYFSYDVKMKEKGDIPEGYSVSREKKERFSLILESASTNQTSMYLCASRKDWDASYEQYFGPGTRLTVT.